The 17 T cell receptor beta chains in this list originate from one sample, sequenced in a study of blood T cells in healthy people across ages. The authors ran a second PCR of about 6 to 12 cycles using a sample-barcoded 5' primer and a J-beta primer mix. TCRdb recomputed calls from the 5' RACE reads with MiXCR, one row per CDR3 protein. The data hold over 750,000 distinct CDR3 sequences, with more than 20% observed a single time. This same sample was also taken into another study, of T cells of mothers and their children.

Specimen: blood. The receptors derive from a boy between 10 and 17 years old in good health.

J is TRBJ1-2 and V is TRBV20-1, with a possible D match to TRBD1 (6 bases). The CDR3 covers 15 residues. Looked up from germline, CDR1 is DFQATT and CDR2 is SNEGSKA (reference sequence). V lost 0 bases to trimming and J lost 2 bases, with 13 bases between them. CDR3 nucleotides: TGCAGTGCTAGAGACCCCCGGGACACCAACTATGGCTACACCTTC. Translation gives CSARDPRDTNYGYTF.

The rearrangement uses TRBV29-1 and TRBJ1-2; maybe TRBD1 (6 bases). Germline V lookup: CDR1 SQVTM, CDR2 ANQGSEA. The CDR3 spans 13 residues. Trimming pared 3 bases from V and 3 bases from J, leaving 11 bases between. The CDR3 protein is CSVDRDKDYGYTF. CDR3 nucleotides: TGCAGCGTTGATAGGGACAAGGACTATGGCTACACCTTC.

The V gene is TRBV12-3 or TRBV12-4, the J gene TRBJ1-6; TRBD1 matches at 8 bases. The CDR3 extends over 14 amino acids. V shed 5 bases and J 7 bases; nucleotides not matched to a gene: 4. The CDR3: CASSPTGGNSPLHF. The CDR3 nucleotides read TGTGCCAGCAGTCCCACAGGGGGGAATTCACCCCTCCACTTT.

The CDR3 protein is CSAREWVGSYEQYF. DNA for the CDR3: TGCAGTGCTAGAGAGTGGGTAGGCTCCTACGAGCAGTACTTC. The V and J genes are TRBV20-1 and TRBJ2-7, with unresolved D. CDR1 DFQATT and CDR2 SNEGSKA come from the germline V gene (reference sequence). The CDR3 sequence is 14 residues long. The germline V and J ends were trimmed by 0 bases and 0 bases, with 9 bases remaining between them.

The V call is TRBV9, the J call TRBJ2-7; D might be TRBD2 (6 bases). Germline V gene lookup returns CDR1 SGDLS and CDR2 YYNGEE. The V end lost 0 bases, the J end lost 6 bases, and 10 bases lay between the germline ends. This CDR3 contains 13 residues. This CDR3 is CASSVVETSEQYF. CDR3 nucleotides: TGTGCCAGCAGCGTAGTGGAGACTAGCGAGCAGTACTTC.

The CDR3 region has the DNA TGTGCCAGCGGACAGGGGTCATATTACGAGCAGTACTTC. It yields the protein CASGQGSYYEQYF. The chain uses TRBV27 and TRBJ2-1; 9 nucleotides agree with TRBD1. The assigned J gene may be wrong: the sequence end matches TRBJ2-7 better. The CDR3 spans 13 residues. CDR1 is MNHEY, CDR2 SMNVEV, per germline (reference sequence).

This clonotype was counted between two and nine times. The chain couples TRBV7-9 to TRBJ1-1, with 7 bases aligning to TRBD1. This CDR3 is built from 14 residues. After removal of 5 bases from V and 3 bases from J, the junction contained 6 bases not matched to a gene. Germline-derived CDR1 and CDR2 are SEHNR and FQNEAQ (reference sequence). CDR3 DNA sequence: TGTGCCAGCAGCGAAGGGGGCCCGTACACTGAAGCTTTCTTT. It translates to CASSEGGPYTEAFF.

This clonotype showed up just a few times. V is TRBV10-3 and J is TRBJ1-2, with 11 bases aligning to TRBD1. The CDR3 contains 14 residues. Trimming at V came to 3 bases and at J to 8 bases, leaving 5 bases not matched to a gene. Germline assignment: CDR1 ENHRY and CDR2 SYGVKD. DNA for the CDR3: TGTGCCATCAGTGAACCGGGACAGGGGGGCGGCTACACCTTC. This gives the protein CAISEPGQGGGYTF.

This clonotype was observed many times. CDR3 loop: CASSLGTYNEQFF. CDR3 nucleotides: TGTGCCAGCAGCTTAGGGACCTACAATGAGCAGTTCTTC. The chain links TRBV7-9 to TRBJ2-1; D uncertain. The germline V gene has CDR1 SEHNR and CDR2 FQNEAQ (reference sequence). V lost 1 base and J 2 bases, leaving 3 bases between the germline ends. The CDR3 loop spans 13 amino acids.

This clonotype was counted between two and nine times. The DNA for the CDR3 is TGTGCCAGCAGCCCAAGACTAGGGGGTAAAGAGACCCAGTACTTC. Translation gives CASSPRLGGKETQYF. V gene TRBV7-9 combines with J gene TRBJ2-5, with D perhaps assigned TRBD1 or TRBD2 (6 bases each). Germline V lookup: CDR1 SEHNR, CDR2 FQNEAQ (reference sequence). Trimming cost V 5 bases and J 3 bases, with 16 bases left between them. This CDR3 region has 15 residues.

The sample holds one count of this clonotype. This chain connects TRBV3-1 to TRBJ2-7, with no clear D. The CDR3 extends over 13 amino acids. Germline assignment: CDR1 LGHDT and CDR2 YNNKEL (reference sequence). Trimming shortened V by 1 base and J by 0 bases, and 4 bases separated the two germline ends. As DNA, the CDR3 is TGTGCCAGCAGCCAAGTAAACTCCTACGAGCAGTACTTC. It codes for CASSQVNSYEQYF.

The chain combines TRBV5-1 with TRBJ1-1, with a possible D match to TRBD1 (5 bases). The germline CDR1 and CDR2 sequences are SGHRS and YFSETQ. The CDR3 extends over 14 amino acids. V lost 5 bases to trimming and J lost 1 base, with 12 bases between them. DNA for the CDR3: TGCGCCAGCAGGGGAGAGGGACGGAACACTGAAGCTTTCTTT. Its protein product is CASRGEGRNTEAFF.

V and J are TRBV6-5 and TRBJ2-1; 8 bases match TRBD2. CDR1 is MNHEY and CDR2 is SVGAGI in the germline V gene. J lost 6 bases, V lost 2 bases, and 9 bases had no gene match. CDR3 size: 16 residues. CDR3 in DNA: TGTGCCAGCAGTTACGGATCGGGAGGGCAGGTCAATGAGCAGTTCTTC. This codes for CASSYGSGGQVNEQFF.

About this clonotype: The junction differs from germline at one of its ends, possibly a read error. This chain joins TRBV11-2 and TRBJ2-7, with 10 bases matching TRBD2. CDR1 SGHAT and CDR2 FQNNGV come from the germline V gene. This CDR3 spans 15 amino acids. The CDR3 loop is CASRSLAGAFYGQYF. The CDR3, as DNA: TGTGCCAGCAGGTCCCTAGCGGGGGCCTTCTACGGGCAGTACTTC.

The gene calls are TRBV6-2 or TRBV6-3 and TRBJ2-7; 10 bases match TRBD2. V lost 6 bases and J lost 0; bases outside the gene matches: 8. The CDR3 is made up of 16 amino acids. Germline CDR1 MNHEY, CDR2 SVGEGT. The CDR3 nucleotides read TGTGCCAGCAGGAGTAGCGGGGGGACTTTCTCCTACGAGCAGTACTTC. It specifies CASRSSGGTFSYEQYF.

This clonotype showed up just a few times. The chain couples TRBV20-1 to TRBJ2-7, with 10 positions matching TRBD1. The CDR3 is 13 residues long. J was trimmed by 5 bases and V by 6 bases; bases with no gene match: 7. Per the germline V gene, CDR1 is DFQATT and CDR2 is SNEGSKA (reference sequence). CDR3 nucleotides: TGCAGTGCCCCTGGGACAGGGGTCGACGAGCAGTACTTC. It encodes CSAPGTGVDEQYF.

This clonotype was counted only a few times. The CDR3 bases are TGTGCCAGCAGTCCCTCACGCAATCAGCCCCAGCATTTT. Its translation: CASSPSRNQPQHF. The rearrangement uses TRBV6-2 or TRBV6-3 and TRBJ1-5, with D unresolved. The germline gives CDR1 MNHEY, CDR2 SVGEGT. The germline V and J ends were trimmed by 5 bases and 2 bases, with 7 bases remaining between them. The CDR3 runs 13 residues.